The rows below give T cell receptor beta chains drawn from one sample of a study of blood T cell repertoires in COVID-19. Libraries were prepared by immunoSEQ multiplex PCR; TCRdb keeps only in-frame clonotypes and omits some of them. Found here are over 250,000 clones, 84% of them singletons; the top ten hold about 1.6%. The sequenced material came from peripheral blood. The receptors were sampled from a human donor with COVID-19, enrolled during active disease. The donor label of this sample is uncertain. Each CDR3 is given with its conserved first and last residue. D genes are given only for firm matches. Not all rows give a size; the values are once, few, many and, for expanded clones, a class.

v_gene	j_gene	d_gene	abundance	CDR3nt	CDR3aa
TRBV6-6	TRBJ2-3	.	few	TGTGCCAGCAGTTATGGACAGACAGCAGATACGCAGTATTTT	CASSYGQTADTQYF
TRBV19	TRBJ2-7	.	.	TGTGCCAGTAGTATTGTCGCCCCTGGCGGTCCCAATGAGCAGTACTTC	CASSIVAPGGPNEQYF
TRBV7-2	TRBJ1-1	TRBD1	few	TGTGCCAGCAGCCAAAGGACAGGGGGCTTTGAAGCTTTCTTT	CASSQRTGGFEAFF
TRBV6-1	TRBJ1-5	TRBD1	.	TGTGCCAGCAGTGAAGCTGTAATGGGAACAGGGGGAGGGAGCAATCAGCCCCAGCATTTT	CASSEAVMGTGGGSNQPQHF
TRBV30	TRBJ1-1	.	.	TGTGCCTGGAGTGTTATGTCTTCGAACACTGAAGCTTTCTTT	CAWSVMSSNTEAFF
TRBV28	TRBJ1-2	TRBD1	.	TGTGCCAGCAGTTCTTCCCCAAGCGGACAGGGCTATGGCTACACCTTC	CASSSSPSGQGYGYTF
TRBV28	TRBJ1-5	.	.	TGTGCCAGCAGTTTATTAGGAGTTCAGAGCAATCAGCCCCAGCATTTT	CASSLLGVQSNQPQHF
TRBV12-3/TRBV12-4	TRBJ1-2	.	.	TGTGCCAGCAGTTTACGGCAGGATGGCTACACCTTC	CASSLRQDGYTF
TRBV5-1	TRBJ1-4	.	.	TGCGCCAGCAGCTTGGGAGGAACTAATGAAAAACTGTTTTTT	CASSLGGTNEKLFF
TRBV15	TRBJ1-2	TRBD1	.	TGTGCCACCAGCCCCTCCGGGACAGGGGCGAATGGCTACACCTTC	CATSPSGTGANGYTF
TRBV7-2	TRBJ2-1	.	.	TGTGCCAGCAGCATGGACTTTACCAATGAGCAGTTCTTC	CASSMDFTNEQFF
TRBV6-2/TRBV6-3	TRBJ1-4	.	once	TGTGCCAGCAGCCAGGGGATGGAGAAACTGTTTTTT	CASSQGMEKLFF
TRBV5-1	TRBJ1-2	TRBD1	few	TGCGCCAGCAGCCGTGACAGGGAAGGCGGCTACACCTTC	CASSRDREGGYTF
TRBV10-3	TRBJ2-7	.	.	TGTGCCATCAGTGAGTCGGGGGGAACCTACGAGCAGTACTTC	CAISESGGTYEQYF
TRBV5-1	TRBJ2-3	.	.	TGCGCCAGCAGCGAGCCTAGCCCCTTCGCAGATACGCAGTATTTT	CASSEPSPFADTQYF
TRBV7-2	TRBJ2-5	.	.	TGTGCCAGCAGCTTAAACCGCGGGGAGACCCAGTACTTC	CASSLNRGETQYF
TRBV19	TRBJ1-4	.	.	TGTGCCAGTAGTTTGGGCAGAACTAATGAAAAACTGTTTTTT	CASSLGRTNEKLFF
TRBV25-1	TRBJ1-4	.	.	TGTGCCAGCAGATCATCAACAGGGAATGAAAAACTGTTTTTT	CASRSSTGNEKLFF
TRBV6-1	TRBJ1-2	TRBD1	.	TGTGCCAGCAGTGAAGCCCTACTCAGGGACAGGGGTAACTATGGCTACACCTTC	CASSEALLRDRGNYGYTF
TRBV6-6	TRBJ1-6	TRBD1	few	TGTGCCAGCAGTTACATTCGGACAGGGGGAAATTCACCCCTCCACTTT	CASSYIRTGGNSPLHF
TRBV7-9	TRBJ2-1	TRBD2	.	TGTGCCAGCAGCCCCCTAGCGGGGGCGATCAATGAGCAGTTCTTC	CASSPLAGAINEQFF
TRBV6-5	TRBJ2-7	.	.	TGTGCCAGTTTCAACGGGGGAACCTACGAGCAGTACTTC	CASFNGGTYEQYF
TRBV6-2/TRBV6-3	TRBJ2-2	TRBD1	.	TGTGCCAGCAGTTATTCAGGGGGCACCGGGGAGCTGTTTTTT	CASSYSGGTGELFF
TRBV7-6	TRBJ2-2	TRBD1	.	TGTGCCAGCAGCTTGGGACAGGACAAGAGCGGGGAGCTGTTTTTT	CASSLGQDKSGELFF
TRBV6-1	TRBJ2-1	.	.	TGTGCCAGCAGTGAGGCCGGGACTCGCTACAATGAGCAGTTCTTC	CASSEAGTRYNEQFF
TRBV29-1	TRBJ2-7	.	.	TGCAGCGTCGCCCCACAATGGGGGGACGAGCAGTACTTC	CSVAPQWGDEQYF
TRBV10-3	TRBJ1-1	TRBD1	.	TGTGCCATCACAGGACAGGGATTAACTGAAGCTTTCTTT	CAITGQGLTEAFF
TRBV9	TRBJ2-7	.	.	TGTGCCAGCAGCGTCGGGGGACCGGTCTACGAGCAGTACTTC	CASSVGGPVYEQYF
TRBV3-1/TRBV3-2	TRBJ1-2	.	few	TGTGCCAGCAGCCTCAGGAGGGGGGGCGGTTTGTCCGGCTACACCTTC	CASSLRRGGGLSGYTF
TRBV5-4	TRBJ1-4	TRBD1	few	TGTGCCAGCAGCTCACAGGGGACTAATGAAAAACTGTTTTTT	CASSSQGTNEKLFF
TRBV6-1	TRBJ1-6	TRBD1	.	TGTGCCAGCAGTGATCTCGACAGGGGTATTGAGCCCCTCCACTTT	CASSDLDRGIEPLHF
TRBV19	TRBJ2-3	.	.	TGTGCCAGTAGTATAGGTATTGCAGATACGCAGTATTTT	CASSIGIADTQYF
TRBV18	TRBJ1-5	.	.	TGTGCCAGCTCACCAGGCAGGGCATCGGGTGGCAATCAGCCCCAGCATTTT	CASSPGRASGGNQPQHF
TRBV7-6	TRBJ2-7	TRBD2	.	TGTGCCAGCAGCCGACCAATTAGCGGGAGTAAGGACGAGCAGTACTTC	CASSRPISGSKDEQYF
TRBV10-3	TRBJ2-5	TRBD2	.	TGTGCCACGGGACTAGCGGGAGCAGAGACCCAGTACTTC	CATGLAGAETQYF
TRBV19	TRBJ1-5	.	.	TGTGCCAGTAGTATAGAGGAGGGGTCTGGCAATCAGCCCCAGCATTTT	CASSIEEGSGNQPQHF
TRBV5-1	TRBJ2-2	TRBD2	.	TGCGCCAGCAGCTTGGGACTAGCGGGAGCAGGCGGGGAGCTGTTTTTT	CASSLGLAGAGGELFF
TRBV19	TRBJ2-5	TRBD1	.	TGTGCCAGCTCCCCGGACAGGGTTGGAGAGACCCAGTACTTC	CASSPDRVGETQYF
TRBV3-1/TRBV3-2	TRBJ2-5	.	.	TGTGCCAGCAGCCAAGATGGGCTGTACCAAGAGACCCAGTACTTC	CASSQDGLYQETQYF
TRBV3-1/TRBV3-2	TRBJ2-1	.	.	TGTGCCAGCAGCCAAGGGACGGGGAGCTCCTACAATGAGCAGTTCTTC	CASSQGTGSSYNEQFF
TRBV5-6	TRBJ1-1	TRBD1	.	TGTGCCAGCAGCCTCGACGACAGGGGGAATGGGAACACTGAAGCTTTCTTT	CASSLDDRGNGNTEAFF
TRBV28	TRBJ2-3	.	.	TGTGCCAGCATCCTCAGCGACCCTAGCACAGATACGCAGTATTTT	CASILSDPSTDTQYF
TRBV11-2	TRBJ2-7	TRBD1	few	TGTGCCAGCAGCTTCGACAGGGGGCCCTACGAGCAGTACTTC	CASSFDRGPYEQYF
TRBV5-4	TRBJ2-4	TRBD2	.	TGTGCCAGCAGTGGGAAGGGGGGACTAGCGGGAGAGGGTAACATTCAGTACTTC	CASSGKGGLAGEGNIQYF
TRBV19	TRBJ1-5	.	.	TGTGCCAGTAGTATCAGCGCCCAGCCCCGCAATCAGCCCCAGCATTTT	CASSISAQPRNQPQHF
TRBV29-1	TRBJ2-3	.	.	TGCAGCGTTTCTGGGACATCGGCAGATACGCAGTATTTT	CSVSGTSADTQYF
TRBV2	TRBJ1-2	.	.	TGTGCCAGCACTGTTGGCGGGTACTATGGCTACACCTTC	CASTVGGYYGYTF